The 2 T cell receptor beta chains below were found in one sample sequenced in a study of CD8 T cells in ankylosing spondylitis. One entry per CDR3 protein results from TCRdb running MiXCR on the 5' RACE reads. The sample includes around 250,000 distinct CDR3 sequences, about 10% of them seen just once. The sequencing input was blood, either unsorted or a sorted T cell fraction (not recorded which). The origin of the receptors is a male donor with ankylosing spondylitis or in good health (not recorded which).

This clonotype was counted only a few times. The V gene is TRBV7-9, the J gene TRBJ2-2; D is undetermined. Trimming removed 3 bases from V and 5 bases from J, with 10 bases in between. Per germline, CDR1 SEHNR and CDR2 FQNEAQ (reference sequence). CDR3 size: 14 residues. The CDR3 sequence is CASSFQAVTGELFF. For the CDR3, the DNA is TGTGCCAGCAGCTTCCAGGCTGTTACCGGGGAGCTGTTTTTT.

This clonotype was found a few times. The chain uses TRBV7-9 and TRBJ1-1; TRBD1 is a possible D gene (5 bases). Germline CDR1 is SEHNR and CDR2 is FQNEAQ (reference sequence). V gave up 7 bases and J gave up 4 bases, with 19 bases separating them. The CDR3 contains 15 residues. Here the CDR3 reads CASTNVAGAPTEAFF. The CDR3 DNA reads as TGTGCCAGCACTAACGTCGCCGGGGCGCCCACTGAAGCTTTCTTT.